This T cell receptor (beta chain) was sequenced during a study of response to subunit inactivated influenza vaccine. As concerns this clonotype: Its antigen is not known.

TCRdb passed the RT-PCR reads through MiXCR, listing each CDR3 protein once. The sample has more than 550,000 distinct CDR3 sequences; approximately 12% are singletons. Study results and limitations: Each seasonal flu vaccination may recruit only limited new T cells, authors suggested.

Trimming removed 4 bases from V and 2 bases from J, with 11 bases in between. The CDR3 covers 14 residues. Per the germline V gene, CDR1 is SGHRS and CDR2 is YFSETQ. J is TRBJ2-3 and V is TRBV5-1; D ambiguous. The sample in question was PBMCs from blood, obtained on the day of vaccination. The TCR sequence derives from a man in his forties or fifties who received an inactivated influenza vaccine. The CDR3 sequence is CASSPRTNTDTQYF. DNA of the CDR3: TGCGCCAGCAGCCCACGGACCAACACAGATACGCAGTATTTT.